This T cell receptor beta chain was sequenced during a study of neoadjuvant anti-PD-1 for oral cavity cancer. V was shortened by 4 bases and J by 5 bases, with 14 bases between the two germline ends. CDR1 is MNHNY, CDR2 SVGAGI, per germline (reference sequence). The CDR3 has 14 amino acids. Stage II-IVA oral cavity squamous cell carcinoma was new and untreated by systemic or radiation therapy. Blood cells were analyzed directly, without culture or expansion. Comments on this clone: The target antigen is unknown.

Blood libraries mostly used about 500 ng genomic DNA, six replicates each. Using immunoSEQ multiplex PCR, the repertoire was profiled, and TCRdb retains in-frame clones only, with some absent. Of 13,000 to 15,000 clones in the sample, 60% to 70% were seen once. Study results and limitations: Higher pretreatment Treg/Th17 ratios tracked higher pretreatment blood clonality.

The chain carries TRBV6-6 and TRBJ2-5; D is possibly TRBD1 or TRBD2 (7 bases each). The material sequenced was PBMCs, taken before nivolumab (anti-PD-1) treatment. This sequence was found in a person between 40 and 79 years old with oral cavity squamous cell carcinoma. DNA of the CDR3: TGTGCCAGCAGTTGGGGAGGGGGCCGGGAGACCCAGTACTTC. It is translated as CASSWGGGRETQYF.